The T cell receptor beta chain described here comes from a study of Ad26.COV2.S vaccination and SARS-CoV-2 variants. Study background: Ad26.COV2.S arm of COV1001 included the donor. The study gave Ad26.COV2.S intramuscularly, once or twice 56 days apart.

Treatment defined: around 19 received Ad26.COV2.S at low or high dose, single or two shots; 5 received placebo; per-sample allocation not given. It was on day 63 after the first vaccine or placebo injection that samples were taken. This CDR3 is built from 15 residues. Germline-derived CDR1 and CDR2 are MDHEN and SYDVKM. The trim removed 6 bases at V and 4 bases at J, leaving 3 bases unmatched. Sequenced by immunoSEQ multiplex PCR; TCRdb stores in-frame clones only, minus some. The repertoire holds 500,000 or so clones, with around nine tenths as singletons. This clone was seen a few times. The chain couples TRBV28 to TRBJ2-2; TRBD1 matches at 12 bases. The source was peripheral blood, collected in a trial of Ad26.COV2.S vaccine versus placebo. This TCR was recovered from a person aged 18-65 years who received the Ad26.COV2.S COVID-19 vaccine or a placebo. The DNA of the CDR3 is TGTGCCAGCAGGGGACAGGGGGCAAGCACCGGGGAGCTGTTTTTT. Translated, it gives CASRGQGASTGELFF.